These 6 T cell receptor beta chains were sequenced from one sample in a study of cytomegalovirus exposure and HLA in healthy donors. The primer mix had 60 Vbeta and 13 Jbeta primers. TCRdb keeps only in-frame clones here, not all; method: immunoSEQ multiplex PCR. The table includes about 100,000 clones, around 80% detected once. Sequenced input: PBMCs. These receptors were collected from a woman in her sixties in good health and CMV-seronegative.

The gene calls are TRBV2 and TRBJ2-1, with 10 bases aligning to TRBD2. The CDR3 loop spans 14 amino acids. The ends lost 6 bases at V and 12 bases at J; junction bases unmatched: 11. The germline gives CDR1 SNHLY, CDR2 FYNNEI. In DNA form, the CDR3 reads TGTGCCAGCAGGGAGGTGGGACTAGCGAGTATGCAGTTCTTC. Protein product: CASREVGLASMQFF.

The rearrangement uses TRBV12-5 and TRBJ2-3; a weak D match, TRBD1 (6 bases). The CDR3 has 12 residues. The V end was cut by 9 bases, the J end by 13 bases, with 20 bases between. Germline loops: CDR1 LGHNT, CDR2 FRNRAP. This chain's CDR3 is CASQGMGREKYF. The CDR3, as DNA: TGTGCTAGCCAGGGGATGGGCAGGGAAAAGTATTTT.

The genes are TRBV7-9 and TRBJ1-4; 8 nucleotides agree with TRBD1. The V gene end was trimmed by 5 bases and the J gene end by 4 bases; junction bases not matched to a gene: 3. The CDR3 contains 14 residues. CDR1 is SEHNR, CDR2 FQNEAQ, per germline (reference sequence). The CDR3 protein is CASSAGQVNEKLFF. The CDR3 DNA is TGTGCCAGCAGCGCGGGACAGGTTAATGAAAAACTGTTTTTT.

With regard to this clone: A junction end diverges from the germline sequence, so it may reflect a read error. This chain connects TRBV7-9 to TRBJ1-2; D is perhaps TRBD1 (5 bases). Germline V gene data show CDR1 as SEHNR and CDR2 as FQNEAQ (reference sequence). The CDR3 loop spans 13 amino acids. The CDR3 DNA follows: TGTTCCAGCAGCTTCAGGGTTAATGCTGGCTACACCTTC. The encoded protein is CSSSFRVNAGYTF.

The CDR3 reads CASSPRDYPPDEQYF. CDR3 sequence (DNA): TGTGCCAGCAGCCCGCGGGACTATCCCCCCGACGAGCAGTACTTC. J is TRBJ2-7 and V is TRBV9; 7 bases agree with TRBD2. CDR3 length equals 15 residues. J gave up 5 bases and V 4 bases, and 12 bases lay outside the gene matches. The germline gives CDR1 SGDLS, CDR2 YYNGEE.

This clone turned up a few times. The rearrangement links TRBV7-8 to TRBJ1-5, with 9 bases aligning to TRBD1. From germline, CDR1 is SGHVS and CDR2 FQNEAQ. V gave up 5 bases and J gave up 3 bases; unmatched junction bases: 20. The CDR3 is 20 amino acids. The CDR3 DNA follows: TGTGCCAGCAGCCCCTACTTTCCGGGACAGGGAGAATCCCACAATCAGCCCCAGCATTTT. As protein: CASSPYFPGQGESHNQPQHF.